Following are 8 T cell receptor beta chains from one sample sequenced in a study of shared clonotypes between healthy human individuals (dated by TCRdb to between 2020 and 2021). Libraries were built with the immunoSEQ multiplex PCR assay. TCRdb stores this immuneACCESS table with in-frame sequences only. Part of the clones is absent; in the studies checked, under half of the shortfall reflects unresolved V genes, and no reason is known for the rest. The sample records under 600,000 clones, roughly 98% of which are singletons. 0.3% of the sample rests with the top ten. CD8 naive samples were obtained by positive selection for CCR7 among CD45RO-negative cells, yielding a CD45RA+CCR7+ population from which TemRA cells were excluded. Sequencing was carried out using naive CD8+ T cells sorted from blood. The intended sense of this specimen's cell subset or site label: CD45RA+CCR7+. The receptors here all came from a man aged 25-40 years in good health.

This clone was seen more than once but under ten times. The gene calls are TRBV30 and TRBJ1-2; 9 nucleotides match TRBD1. J lost 4 bases, V lost 2 bases, and 2 bases had no gene match. CDR3 length equals 13 residues. CDR1 and CDR2 from the germline V gene are GTSNPN and SVGIG (reference sequence). The CDR3 region has the DNA TGTGCCTGGAGTACAGGGGGCGGCTATGGCTACACCTTC. Translated, it gives CAWSTGGGYGYTF.

This chain uses TRBV10-3 with TRBJ2-1; 10 positions agree with TRBD2. The CDR3 is 15 amino acids. Unmatched junction bases numbered 4, after V lost 3 bases and J lost 5 bases. Germline V lookup: CDR1 ENHRY, CDR2 SYGVKD. CDR3 DNA sequence: TGTGCCATCAGTGAAGGACTAGCGGCGAACAATGAGCAGTTCTTC. Its protein product is CAISEGLAANNEQFF.

This clone has only one observation. This chain joins TRBV4-1 and TRBJ2-2, with TRBD2 identical over 8 bases. The ends lost 0 bases at V and 3 bases at J; junction bases unmatched: 6. In germline, CDR1 is MGHRA, CDR2 YSYEKL. The CDR3 is made up of 17 amino acids. The CDR3 is CASSQDSGGLYTGELFF. The CDR3 nucleotides are TGCGCCAGCAGCCAAGATTCGGGAGGGTTGTACACCGGGGAGCTGTTTTTT.

The chain couples TRBV7-9 to TRBJ2-2; 7 bases are a match to TRBD2. CDR3 size: 16 residues. V trimming: 6 bases; J trimming: 4 bases; junction bases outside the gene matches: 11. The germline CDR1 and CDR2 sequences are SEHNR and FQNEAQ (reference sequence). The CDR3 nucleotides are TGTGCCAGCAGTTCGACTACGGGAGGTCCCACCGGGGAGCTGTTTTTT. This translates into CASSSTTGGPTGELFF. The whole variable domain, filled in from reference TRBV7-9 and TRBJ2-2, reads DTGVSQNPRHKITKRGQNVTFRCDPISEHNRLYWYRQTLGQGPEFLTYFQNEAQLEKSRLLSDRFSAERPKGSFSTLEIQRTEQGDSAMYLCASSSTTGGPTGELFFGEGSRLTVL.

The gene calls are TRBV7-9 and TRBJ2-7, with TRBD2 identical over 7 bases. Germline V gives CDR1 SEHNR, CDR2 FQNEAQ (reference sequence). V shed 1 base and J 1 base; nucleotides not matched to a gene: 7. The CDR3 extends over 16 amino acids. The CDR3 DNA sequence: TGTGCCAGCAGCTTAGAATTCGGCGGGAGTTCCTACGAGCAGTACTTC. Its translation is CASSLEFGGSSYEQYF.

J is TRBJ1-5 and V is TRBV15; D is undetermined. Trimming shortened V by 3 bases and J by 2 bases, and 8 bases separated the two germline ends. From germline, CDR1 is LNHNV and CDR2 YYDKDF (reference sequence). There are 14 residues in the CDR3. The CDR3 DNA reads as TGTGCCACCAGCAGGAGAGGTGGCAATCAGCCCCAGCATTTT. Its translation is CATSRRGGNQPQHF.

This clone was recorded once. The CDR3 here is CASSLSGGAPNEQFF. CDR3 sequence (DNA): TGCGCCAGCAGCTTGTCGGGGGGCGCGCCCAATGAGCAGTTCTTC. The rearrangement links TRBV5-1 to TRBJ2-1; a possible D gene is TRBD2 (7 bases). This CDR3 is built from 15 residues. V gave up 1 base and J gave up 6 bases, with 14 bases separating them. Germline-derived CDR1 and CDR2 are SGHRS and YFSETQ.

This chain joins TRBV7-6 and TRBJ1-5; D possibly corresponds to TRBD1 (5 bases). Germline CDR1 SGHVS, CDR2 FNYEAQ. V was cut by 2 bases and J by 5 bases, with 13 bases left in between. The CDR3 length is 15 residues. This CDR3 is CASSLFTGRDQPQHF. In nucleotides, the CDR3 is TGTGCCAGCAGCTTATTCACGGGGCGAGATCAGCCCCAGCATTTT.